This TCR beta chain appears in the sequencing data of a study of memory CD4+ T cells and cytomegalovirus serostatus. Produced via immunoSEQ multiplex PCR; TCRdb's table is partial and in-frame only. Among tens of thousands of clones listed, approximately 86% were seen once. V gave up 2 bases and J gave up 0 bases, with 8 bases separating them. The germline V gene encodes CDR1 MDHEN and CDR2 SYDVKM. The CDR3 covers 14 residues. Single viable CD3+CD4+CD8-CD45RO+ cells were sorted as the memory CD4+ T cells. The chain couples TRBV28 to TRBJ2-7; D remains ambiguous. This TCR derives from an adult in good health and CMV-seronegative. Some clones in this sample may be carry-over from other donors' samples. Sequenced: memory CD4+ T cells from blood. In DNA, the CDR3 is TGTGCCAGCAGTTTAACCCAAAGCTCCTACGAGCAGTACTTC. Translated: CASSLTQSSYEQYF.